This entry features one TCR beta chain sequence. Its antigen is currently unknown. This record belongs to a study of glioma-infiltrating T cells after dendritic cell vaccination. Study-level results: The cohort had few patients with full blood and tumor sets.

J gave up 4 bases and V 0 bases, and 11 bases lay outside the gene matches. The length of the CDR3 is 17 residues. The germline V gene encodes CDR1 SNHLY and CDR2 FYNNEI. Time point here: after dendritic cell vaccination, including at tumor progression/relapse. The repertoire was sequenced with immunoSEQ multiplex PCR; TCRdb's copy has only in-frame clones and lacks some. The data contain 75,000 to 95,000 clones, 80% to 90% of them seen just once; the ten biggest clones take up roughly 2.1%. The clonotype comes from a human donor with glioblastoma. The sequencing here drew on blood, taken after dendritic cell vaccination. The chain uses TRBV2 and TRBJ2-7, with 8 bases fitting TRBD2. CDR3 nucleotides: TGTGCCAGCAGTGAAGCGGGGGTGGCGGGAGGAGGGTACGAGCAGTACGTC. Amino acid sequence: CASSEAGVAGGGYEQYV.